The rows below give T cell receptor beta chains drawn from one sample of a study of beta chain features in type 1 diabetes. The method was immunoSEQ multiplex PCR; TCRdb's version includes in-frame clones alone and lacks a portion of them. The sample consists of about 250,000 clones, over 12% of them appearing once. The material sequenced was naive CD4+ T cells from blood. Receptor source: a woman aged 40 to 50 in good health. The CDR3 runs from the conserved cysteine through the conserved F or W. D genes are given only for firm matches. Not every row has a clone size; where given, it reads once, few, many or a size class.

cdr3_aa cdr3_nt clone_size j_call d_call v_call
CASRGTDRGGQPQHF TGTGCCAGCAGGGGGACGGACAGGGGTGGTCAGCCCCAGCATTTT few TRBJ1-5 TRBD1 TRBV6-6
CASSADRQGKTQYF TGTGCCAGCAGTGCCGACCGACAGGGGAAGACCCAGTACTTC few TRBJ2-5 TRBD1 TRBV6-5
CASSRKGHTYNEQFF TGTGCCAGCAGCCGTAAGGGACACACCTACAATGAGCAGTTCTTC - TRBJ2-1 - TRBV7-2
CASSLGAGGVNEQFF TGTGCCAGCAGCTTAGGCGCGGGGGGGGTTAATGAGCAGTTCTTC - TRBJ2-1 TRBD2 TRBV7-2
CASSHRRGTTVNTEAFF TGCGCCAGCAGCCATCGAAGGGGTACGACAGTGAACACTGAAGCTTTCTTT - TRBJ1-1 - TRBV4-3
CASSVAGLFQETQYF TGTGCCAGCAGCGTAGCCGGACTATTCCAAGAGACCCAGTACTTC few TRBJ2-5 - TRBV9
CASRSQGNNSPLHF TGTGCCAGCAGGTCTCAGGGGAACAATTCACCCCTCCACTTT - TRBJ1-6 - TRBV5-4
CASSPDRVPYEQYF TGTGCCAGCAGCCCTGACAGGGTCCCCTACGAGCAGTACTTC - TRBJ2-7 TRBD1 TRBV5-6
CASSYAWQETQYF TGTGCCAGCAGTTACGCGTGGCAAGAGACCCAGTACTTC - TRBJ2-5 - TRBV27
CASSFEQGKDTQYF TGTGCCAGCAGCTTCGAACAGGGGAAAGATACGCAGTATTTT - TRBJ2-3 TRBD1 TRBV7-2
CSAGHREETQYF TGCAGCGCCGGACACCGGGAAGAGACCCAGTACTTC - TRBJ2-5 - TRBV29-1
CASSPFQEQYF TGTGCCAGCAGCCCTTTTCAGGAGCAGTACTTC - TRBJ2-7 - TRBV11-2
CAISESTGGYTEAFF TGTGCCATCAGTGAATCGACAGGGGGTTACACTGAAGCTTTCTTT few TRBJ1-1 TRBD1 TRBV10-3
CSVAVAGAGTGELFF TGCAGCGTTGCGGTGGCGGGGGCCGGAACCGGGGAGCTGTTTTTT few TRBJ2-2 - TRBV29-1
CASSSDGDRTSDF TGTGCCAGCAGCTCCGACGGGGACAGGACCTCGGATTTT few TRBJ1-3 TRBD1 TRBV5-4
CASSQRGLNSYEQYF TGTGCCAGCAGCCAAAGGGGTCTCAACTCCTACGAGCAGTACTTC few TRBJ2-7 - TRBV7-8
CASRATDTQYF TGTGCCAGCAGGGCTACAGATACGCAGTATTTT few TRBJ2-3 - TRBV28
CASEGSGNTIYF TGTGCCAGCGAGGGCTCTGGAAACACCATATATTTT - TRBJ1-3 - TRBV19
CATSVGGHNEQFF TGTGCCACCAGCGTCGGGGGACACAATGAGCAGTTCTTC - TRBJ2-1 - TRBV15
CASTGQGNVNTEAFF TGTGCCAGCACCGGTCAGGGGAACGTGAACACTGAAGCTTTCTTT - TRBJ1-1 - TRBV2
CASSGGSYREANTGELFF TGTGCCAGCAGCGGCGGGAGTTACAGGGAAGCGAACACCGGGGAGCTGTTTTTT few TRBJ2-2 - TRBV9
CASSPRPHSSSTDTQYF TGTGCCAGCAGCCCCAGGCCACACTCCTCTAGCACAGATACGCAGTATTTT few TRBJ2-3 - TRBV11-2
CASSEGTSGGPRYF TGTGCCAGCAGTGAGGGGACTAGCGGGGGCCCCAGGTATTTT few TRBJ2-3 TRBD2 TRBV2
CASSLGVSGGQETQYF TGCGCCAGCAGCTTGGGAGTCAGCGGGGGCCAAGAGACCCAGTACTTC - TRBJ2-5 TRBD2 TRBV5-1
CASSMVRGNRANTGELFF TGTGCCAGTAGTATGGTTCGAGGGAACCGCGCGAACACCGGGGAGCTGTTTTTT few TRBJ2-2 - TRBV19
CASSQIRTSGGAASTKNIQYF TGTGCCAGCAGCCAAATAAGGACTAGCGGGGGGGCCGCGTCAACCAAAAACATTCAGTACTTC - TRBJ2-4 TRBD2 TRBV4-2
CASSDYRAGYTF TGTGCCAGCAGTGACTACAGGGCTGGCTACACCTTC few TRBJ1-2 - TRBV2
CASSERLVLASPLHF TGTGCCAGCAGTGAACGTTTGGTTTTAGCGTCACCCCTCCACTTT - TRBJ1-6 - TRBV2
CASSLGQGGTQYF TGTGCCAGCAGCTTAGGACAGGGGGGGACCCAGTACTTC - TRBJ2-5 TRBD1 TRBV11-2
CASNREGQPQHF TGTGCCAGCAACCGGGAGGGGCAGCCCCAGCATTTT few TRBJ1-5 - TRBV6-6
CASSQGGLAKNIQYF TGTGCCAGCAGCCAAGGGGGACTAGCCAAAAACATTCAGTACTTC - TRBJ2-4 - TRBV14
CASSSEGLNGYTF TGTGCCAGCAGCTCAGAGGGACTCAACGGCTACACCTTC few TRBJ1-2 - TRBV7-2
CASSHRQGIGRDDEQFF TGCGCCAGCAGCCACCGACAGGGGATCGGTCGTGACGATGAGCAGTTCTTC - TRBJ2-1 TRBD1 TRBV5-1
CASSLDTSGGNYNEQFF TGCGCCAGCAGCTTGGATACTAGCGGGGGTAACTACAATGAGCAGTTCTTC few TRBJ2-1 TRBD2 TRBV5-1
CASSLSAPHYSGNTIYF TGTGCCAGCAGTTTATCGGCCCCACACTACTCTGGAAACACCATATATTTT few TRBJ1-3 - TRBV28
CASSTGEGYQPQHF TGTGCCAGCAGTACCGGGGAGGGTTATCAGCCCCAGCATTTT few TRBJ1-5 - TRBV2
CATSRTGNYNEQFF TGTGCCACCAGCAGGACAGGCAACTACAATGAGCAGTTCTTC - TRBJ2-1 - TRBV15
CASSLMAGEQYF TGTGCCAGCAGCTTGATGGCTGGCGAGCAGTACTTC few TRBJ2-7 - TRBV5-6
CASSFPGDRGHEQYF TGTGCCAGCAGCTTTCCTGGAGACAGGGGCCACGAGCAGTACTTC - TRBJ2-7 TRBD1 TRBV5-8
CASAGTFNDGYTF TGTGCCAGCGCAGGGACTTTCAATGATGGCTACACCTTC few TRBJ1-2 - TRBV7-9
CASSLAGANEAFF TGTGCCAGCAGCTTAGCTGGGGCCAATGAAGCTTTCTTT - TRBJ1-1 - TRBV7-9
CASSFSGGPWNEQFF TGTGCCAGTAGTTTCTCGGGGGGGCCTTGGAATGAGCAGTTCTTC few TRBJ2-1 TRBD2 TRBV19
CASSRDRGSGELFF TGCGCCAGCAGCCGGGACAGGGGATCTGGGGAGCTGTTTTTT few TRBJ2-2 TRBD1 TRBV5-1
CASSLDRAGDTQYF TGTGCCAGCAGCTTGGACAGGGCTGGAGATACGCAGTATTTT - TRBJ2-3 - TRBV5-4
CASSLWQGNTIYF TGTGCCAGCAGCTTATGGCAGGGAAACACCATATATTTT few TRBJ1-3 - TRBV7-9